This T cell receptor (beta chain) was sequenced in a study of T cell responses to AZD1222 COVID-19 vaccine. TCRdb's copy holds only in-frame clones and misses some; the assay was immunoSEQ multiplex PCR. The sample yields roughly 120,000 clones, around 92% seen once. Per germline, CDR1 LGHNA and CDR2 YNFKEQ. CDR3 size: 15 residues. V was shortened by 1 base and J by 9 bases, with 16 bases between the two germline ends. This chain connects TRBV4-2 to TRBJ1-5; D unresolved. The sample consisted of peripheral blood, taken on day 0 of AZD1222 vaccination. The receptor comes from an adult in good health. CDR3: CASSQGRVGVLPQHF. CDR3 DNA sequence: TGTGCCAGCAGCCAAGGGAGGGTGGGAGTTTTGCCCCAGCATTTT.